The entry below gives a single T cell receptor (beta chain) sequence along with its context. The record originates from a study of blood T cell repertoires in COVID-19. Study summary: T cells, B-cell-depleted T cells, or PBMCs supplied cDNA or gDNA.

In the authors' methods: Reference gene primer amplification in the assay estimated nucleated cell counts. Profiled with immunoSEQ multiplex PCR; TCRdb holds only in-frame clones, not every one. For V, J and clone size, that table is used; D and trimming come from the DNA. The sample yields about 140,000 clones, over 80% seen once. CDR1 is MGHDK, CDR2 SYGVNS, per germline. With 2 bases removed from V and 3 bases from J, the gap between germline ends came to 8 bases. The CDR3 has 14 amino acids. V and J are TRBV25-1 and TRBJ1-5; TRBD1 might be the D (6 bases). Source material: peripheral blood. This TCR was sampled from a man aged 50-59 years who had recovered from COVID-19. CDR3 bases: TGTGCCAGCAGTGAACCAGGGGACAATCAGCCCCAGCATTTT. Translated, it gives CASSEPGDNQPQHF.